One sample yielded the 11 T cell receptor beta chains listed below, sequenced in a study of blood T cell repertoires in COVID-19. Libraries were prepared by immunoSEQ multiplex PCR; TCRdb keeps only in-frame clonotypes and omits some of them. The sample shows around 150,000 clones, over 80% of them seen only once. The specimen sequenced was PBMCs or T cells enriched from blood (not recorded which). Receptors originate from a woman in her sixties or seventies who had recovered from COVID-19.

Notes on this clone: The same CDR3 arises from other DNA sequences in this sample as well. The chain links TRBV3-1 (or the pseudogene TRBV3-2) to TRBJ1-5; D may be TRBD1 (5 bases). The germline V gene has CDR1 LGHDT and CDR2 YNNKEL (reference sequence). The CDR3 spans 14 residues. Trimming pared 1 base from V and 7 bases from J, leaving 11 bases between. In DNA, the CDR3 is TGTGCCAGCAGCCAAGGGGGGGTGGGGCAGCCCCAGCATTTT. It yields the protein CASSQGGVGQPQHF.

The chain joins TRBV6-5 to TRBJ1-5, with D possibly being TRBD1 (5 bases). The V end was cut by 5 bases, the J end by 3 bases, with 11 bases between. Germline-derived CDR1 and CDR2 are MNHEY and SVGAGI. The CDR3 length is 14 residues. CDR3 nucleotides: TGTGCCAGCAGTCTCCGGGACTACAATCAGCCCCAGCATTTT. It is translated as CASSLRDYNQPQHF.

The sample holds a few counts of this clone. The chain combines TRBV5-1 with TRBJ2-2; possible D gene TRBD2, 5 bases. Germline CDR1 and CDR2: SGHRS and YFSETQ. The CDR3 covers 14 residues. V lost 6 bases, J lost 2 bases, and 11 bases lay in between. CDR3 sequence reads: CASKVAPNTGELFF. CDR3 bases: TGCGCCAGCAAGGTAGCGCCAAACACCGGGGAGCTGTTTTTT.

The chain joins TRBV5-1 to TRBJ2-3; TRBD2 might be the D (6 bases). The CDR3 consists of 15 residues. Germline CDR1 reads SGHRS; CDR2 reads YFSETQ. Trimming took off 5 bases at V and 2 bases at J, with 15 bases between the two ends. The CDR3 DNA reads as TGCGCCAGCAGGGGCGGGGACCTAAACACAGATACGCAGTATTTT. Its protein is CASRGGDLNTDTQYF.

The chain employs TRBV6-5 and TRBJ1-2; tentatively, D is TRBD1 (5 bases). The CDR3 is 13 residues long. The V gene lost 6 bases and the J gene lost 5 bases, with 13 bases spanning the gap. The germline V gene has CDR1 MNHEY and CDR2 SVGAGI. The CDR3 sequence: CASRETVSYGYTF. For the CDR3, the DNA is TGTGCCAGCAGGGAGACAGTTTCTTATGGCTACACCTTC.

As DNA, the CDR3 is TGTGCCAGTAGTCCTGGGACAGGGGGGATCATTCAGTACTTC. Its protein is CASSPGTGGIIQYF. The V call is TRBV19, the J call TRBJ2-4, with TRBD1 matching 11 bases. The CDR3 sequence is 14 residues long. The germline V gene has CDR1 LNHDA and CDR2 SQIVND (reference sequence). With 5 bases clipped from V and 9 bases from J, the junction kept 6 bases outside the gene matches.

V and J are TRBV18 and TRBJ1-4; D may be TRBD1 (5 bases). Germline lookup yields CDR1 KGHSH and CDR2 LQKENI. Trimming shortened V by 5 bases and J by 3 bases, and 10 bases separated the two germline ends. CDR3 size: 14 residues. The DNA of the CDR3 is TGTGCCAGCTCAACGACAGATTCTAATGAAAAACTGTTTTTT. Amino acid sequence: CASSTTDSNEKLFF.

V gene TRBV5-1 combines with J gene TRBJ2-5, with D possibly TRBD2 on 7 matching bases. Trimming stripped 4 bases from V and 2 bases from J, with 18 bases between. CDR3 size: 16 residues. Per the germline V gene, CDR1 is SGHRS and CDR2 is YFSETQ. CDR3: CASSPRGGTNQETQYF. DNA for the CDR3: TGCGCCAGCAGCCCAAGGGGGGGAACCAATCAAGAGACCCAGTACTTC.

J is TRBJ1-1 and V is TRBV5-1, with unresolved D. This CDR3 is built from 14 residues. Trimming left V 0 bases short and J 0 bases short, with 6 bases between. Germline assignment: CDR1 SGHRS and CDR2 YFSETQ. Here the CDR3 DNA reads TGCGCCAGCAGCTTGGCGCAGATGAACACTGAAGCTTTCTTT. It codes for CASSLAQMNTEAFF.

Comment on this clone: The limits of the CDR3 on the DNA are not certain, so only TCRdb's listed CDR3 is given. This chain's CDR3 is CASSFGPGLAAPGQETQYF. The chain joins TRBV5-4 to TRBJ2-5; whether TRBD2, the table's D call, matches the DNA was not checked. The germline V gene encodes CDR1 SGHNT and CDR2 YYREEE (reference sequence). Inclusive of both ends, the CDR3 amounts to 19 amino acids.

V is TRBV7-9 and J is TRBJ2-3, with D possibly being TRBD1 (6 bases). Germline V gives CDR1 SEHNR, CDR2 FQNEAQ (reference sequence). This CDR3 contains 14 residues. V lost 5 bases, J lost 0 bases, and 9 bases lay in between. The CDR3 here is CASSLTGSTDTQYF. As DNA, the CDR3 is TGTGCCAGCAGCCTAACAGGGAGCACAGATACGCAGTATTTT.